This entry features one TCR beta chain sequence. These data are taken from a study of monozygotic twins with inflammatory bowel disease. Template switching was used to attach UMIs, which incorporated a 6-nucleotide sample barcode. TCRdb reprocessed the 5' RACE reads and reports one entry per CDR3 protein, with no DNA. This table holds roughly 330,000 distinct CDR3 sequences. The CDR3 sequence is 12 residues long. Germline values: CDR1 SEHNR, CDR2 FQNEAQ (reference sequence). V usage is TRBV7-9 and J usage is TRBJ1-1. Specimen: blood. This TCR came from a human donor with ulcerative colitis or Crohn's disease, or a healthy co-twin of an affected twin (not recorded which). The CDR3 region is CASSLGQSEAFF.